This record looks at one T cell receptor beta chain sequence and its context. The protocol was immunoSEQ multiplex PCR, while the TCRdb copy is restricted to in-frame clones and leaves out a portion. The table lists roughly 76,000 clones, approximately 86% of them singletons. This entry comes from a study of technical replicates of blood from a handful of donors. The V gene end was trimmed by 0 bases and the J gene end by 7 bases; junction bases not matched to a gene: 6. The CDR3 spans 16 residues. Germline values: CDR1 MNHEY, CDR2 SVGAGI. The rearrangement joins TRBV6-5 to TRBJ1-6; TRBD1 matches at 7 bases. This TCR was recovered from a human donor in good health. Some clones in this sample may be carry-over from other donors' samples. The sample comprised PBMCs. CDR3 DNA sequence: TGTGCCAGCAGTTACTCGAAAGACAGGGAAAATTCACCCCTCCACTTT. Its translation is CASSYSKDRENSPLHF.